One sample yielded the 11 T cell receptor beta chains listed below, sequenced in a study of metastatic and nonmetastatic thyroid tumors. MiXCR was used by TCRdb to re-call the PCR reads. The table lists approximately 40,000 clones, roughly 10% of them singletons, with less than 25% in the top ten. Among the patients, none had received any treatment before thyroid surgery. The sample taken for sequencing was blood. The origin of the receptors is a female donor with papillary thyroid cancer or a benign thyroid nodule (not recorded which). Some clones in this sample may be carry-over from other donors' samples.

This clone was observed many times. The chain joins TRBV6-1 to TRBJ1-2; D not certain. Per the germline V gene, CDR1 is MNHNS and CDR2 is SASEGT. With 8 bases removed from V and 7 bases from J, the gap between germline ends came to 11 bases. The CDR3 has 11 residues. This CDR3 is CASALSRGYTF. The CDR3 DNA reads as TGTGCCAGCGCCTTGTCGCGTGGCTACACCTTC.

For the CDR3, the DNA is TGTGCCAGCAGCTTAGTCTTCGGGGGACTAGCGGAAGACACCGGGGAGCTGTTTTTT. This translates into CASSLVFGGLAEDTGELFF. The chain is built from TRBV13 and TRBJ2-2, with 11 bases matching TRBD2. The CDR3 spans 19 residues. The ends lost 1 base at V and 3 bases at J; junction bases unmatched: 10. Germline CDR1 PRHDT, CDR2 FYEKMQ (reference sequence).

The rearrangement links TRBV19 to TRBJ2-3; TRBD2 aligns across 9 bases. This CDR3 spans 18 amino acids. V shed 2 bases, J shed 5 bases, and the junction held 14 bases outside the gene matches. The germline CDR1 and CDR2 sequences are LNHDA and SQIVND (reference sequence). This chain's CDR3 is CASSIRGAGGPGKDTQYF. In DNA, the CDR3 is TGTGCCAGTAGTATACGCGGTGCGGGAGGGCCAGGGAAAGATACGCAGTATTTT.

This rearrangement joins TRBV7-2 to TRBJ2-7; 8 nucleotides line up with TRBD2. The CDR3 runs 15 residues. V trimming: 1 base; J trimming: 1 base; junction bases outside the gene matches: 3. Germline V gene data show CDR1 as SGHTA and CDR2 as FQGNSA. The CDR3: CASSLVCGRSYEQYF. Here the CDR3 DNA reads TGTGCCAGCAGCTTAGTCTGCGGGAGGTCCTACGAGCAGTACTTC.

This chain links TRBV11-1 with TRBJ2-7; either TRBD1 or TRBD2 may fit D (6 bases each). Germline loops: CDR1 SGHAT, CDR2 FQDESV (reference sequence). The CDR3 is made up of 16 amino acids. The V and J ends lost 4 bases and 0 bases respectively, with 16 bases between them. The CDR3 spells CASSSPGAGNSYEQYF. CDR3 DNA sequence: TGTGCCAGCAGCTCCCCAGGGGCGGGAAACTCCTACGAGCAGTACTTC.

This clone was seen ten or more times. This chain links TRBV28 with TRBJ2-7; the D is unclear. Germline loops: CDR1 MDHEN, CDR2 SYDVKM. The CDR3 has 14 amino acids. The V and J ends lost 5 bases and 0 bases respectively, with 11 bases between them. CDR3 amino acids: CASSIRNASYEQYF. CDR3 in DNA: TGTGCCAGCAGTATTCGGAACGCCTCCTACGAGCAGTACTTC.

This clone was observed at least ten times. The V and J genes are TRBV7-2 and TRBJ2-7; D call uncertain. CDR1 and CDR2 (germline): SGHTA, FQGNSA. V was cut by 6 bases and J by 3 bases, with 12 bases left in between. The CDR3 is 13 residues long. The CDR3 DNA reads as TGTGCCAGCAGTAGGAGTGAATTCTACGAGCAGTACTTC. Its protein is CASSRSEFYEQYF.

This clone was found many times. V gene TRBV11-3 combines with J gene TRBJ1-6; D is ambiguous. The germline V and J ends were trimmed by 3 bases and 6 bases, with 9 bases remaining between them. The CDR3 is 14 residues long. Germline values: CDR1 SGHNT, CDR2 YENEEA. The CDR3 coding sequence is TGTGCCAGCAGCTTCGGACTAATTAATTCACCCCTCCACTTT. It yields the protein CASSFGLINSPLHF. The full variable domain, rest sourced from reference TRBV11-3 and TRBJ1-6, is EAGVVQSPRYKIIEKKQPVAFWCNPISGHNTLYWYLQNLGQGPELLIRYENEEAVDDSQLPKDRFSAERLKGVDSTLKIQPAELGDSAVYLCASSFGLINSPLHFGNGTRLTVT.

This clone was seen at least ten times. The chain links TRBV5-4 to TRBJ1-5, with unresolved D. The germline CDR1 and CDR2 sequences are SGHNT and YYREEE (reference sequence). V was clipped by 0 bases and J by 0 bases, with 4 bases between them. The CDR3 covers 14 residues. CDR3 DNA: TGTGCCAGCAGCTTGGGAGGTAGCAATCAGCCCCAGCATTTT. This codes for CASSLGGSNQPQHF.

This clone was seen many times. The chain couples TRBV30 to TRBJ1-5; D might be TRBD1 (5 bases). Trimming cost V 2 bases and J 7 bases, with 12 bases left between them. The length of the CDR3 is 13 residues. CDR1 and CDR2 from the germline V gene are GTSNPN and SVGIG (reference sequence). The CDR3 is CAWSIGVWQPQHF. CDR3 coding DNA: TGTGCCTGGAGTATAGGGGTTTGGCAGCCCCAGCATTTT.

This clone occurred many times. The CDR3 sequence is CASSLVGAVYEQYF. CDR3 nucleotides: TGTGCCAGCAGCCTCGTAGGCGCAGTCTACGAGCAGTACTTC. The chain is built from TRBV7-9 and TRBJ2-7; D is unclear. Looked up from germline, CDR1 is SEHNR and CDR2 is FQNEAQ (reference sequence). Trimming removed 5 bases at V and 3 bases at J, with 14 bases between. The CDR3 contains 14 residues.